This TCR beta chain was documented in a study of blood T cell repertoires in COVID-19. The repertoire was sequenced with immunoSEQ multiplex PCR; TCRdb's copy has only in-frame clones and lacks some. The sample includes under 450,000 clones, approximately 93% of them seen just once. The length of the CDR3 is 16 residues. Germline V gene sequence: CDR1 SQVTM, CDR2 ANQGSEA. The V and J ends lost 0 bases and 4 bases respectively, with 16 bases between them. Ten or more counts support this clone. This clonotype originated in a woman aged 40-49 years who had been exposed to COVID-19. V usage is TRBV29-1 and J usage is TRBJ1-3; D might be TRBD1 (5 bases). The sample consisted of PBMCs or T cells enriched from blood (not recorded which). The DNA for the CDR3 is TGCAGCGTTGAAGATCGAGCGGGGGGGTACGGAAACACCATATATTTT. Translation gives CSVEDRAGGYGNTIYF.